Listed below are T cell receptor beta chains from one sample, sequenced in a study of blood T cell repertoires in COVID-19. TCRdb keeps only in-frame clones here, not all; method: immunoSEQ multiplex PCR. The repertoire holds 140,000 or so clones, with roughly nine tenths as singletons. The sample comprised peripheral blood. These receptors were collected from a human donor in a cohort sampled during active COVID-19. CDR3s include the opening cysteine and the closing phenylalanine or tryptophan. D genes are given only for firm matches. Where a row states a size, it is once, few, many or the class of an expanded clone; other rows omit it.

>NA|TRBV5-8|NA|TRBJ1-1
TGTGCCAGCACCCTCACCAGGGTCACTGAAGCTTTCTTT
CASTLTRVTEAFF
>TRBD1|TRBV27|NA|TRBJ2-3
TGTGCCAGCAGTTCCGGACAGGGCAGGACACTTACAGATACGCAGTATTTT
CASSSGQGRTLTDTQYF
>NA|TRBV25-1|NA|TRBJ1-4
TGTGCCAGCAGTGCGGGGGGCTGGCGGAAGGAAAAACTGTTTTTT
CASSAGGWRKEKLFF
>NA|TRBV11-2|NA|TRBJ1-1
TGTGCCAGCCGCCAGGCAAAAAACACTGAAGCTTTCTTT
CASRQAKNTEAFF
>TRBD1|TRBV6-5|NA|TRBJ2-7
TGTGCCAGCACTACCGGGACAGGGGTCGACGAGCAGTACTTC
CASTTGTGVDEQYF
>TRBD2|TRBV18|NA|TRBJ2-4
TGTGCCAGCTCACCAACCGGGACTAGCGGGGGGGCCAAAAACATTCAGTACTTC
CASSPTGTSGGAKNIQYF
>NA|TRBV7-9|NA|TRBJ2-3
TGTGCCAGCAGCTTAGGTCAAAGCACAGATACGCAGTATTTT
CASSLGQSTDTQYF
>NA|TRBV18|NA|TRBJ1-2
TGTGCCAGCTCACCACTCGCGGGAAAAAGCGTCCGGGATAACTATGGCTACACCTTC
CASSPLAGKSVRDNYGYTF
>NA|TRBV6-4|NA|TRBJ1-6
TGTGCCAGCAGTGACTCGCCGGATTCACCCCTCCACTTT
CASSDSPDSPLHF
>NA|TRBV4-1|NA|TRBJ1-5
TGCGCCAGCAGCGTAGCAGGGCGGCAGCCCCAGCATTTT
CASSVAGRQPQHF
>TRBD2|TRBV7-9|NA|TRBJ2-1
TGTGCCAGCAGCTCCCCCCGGGGCGGGGGATGGTACAATGAGCAGTTCTTC
CASSSPRGGGWYNEQFF
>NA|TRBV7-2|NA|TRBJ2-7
TGTGCCAGCAGCTTAGCGCGGGACTCCTACGAGCAGTACTTC
CASSLARDSYEQYF
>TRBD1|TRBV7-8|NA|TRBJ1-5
TGTGCCAGCAGCTTAGGGCCAGGGGGAGGTCAGCCCCAGCATTTT
CASSLGPGGGQPQHF
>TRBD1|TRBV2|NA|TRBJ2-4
TGTGCCAGCAGTGAAAGGGGGCGCGAGAACATTCAGTACTTC
CASSERGRENIQYF
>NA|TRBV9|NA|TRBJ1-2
TGTGCCAGCAGCCCCCGGGAGGGGAACTATGGCTACACCTTC
CASSPREGNYGYTF
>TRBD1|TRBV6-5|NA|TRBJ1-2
TGTGCCAGCAGAGGGGACAGGATCTATGGCTACACCTTC
CASRGDRIYGYTF
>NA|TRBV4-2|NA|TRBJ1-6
TGTGCCAGCGGGCAGGGAAATAATTCACCCCTCCACTTT
CASGQGNNSPLHF
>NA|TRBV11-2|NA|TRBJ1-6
TGTGCCAGCAGCTTAGCTATCTCTTCACCCCTCCACTTT
CASSLAISSPLHF
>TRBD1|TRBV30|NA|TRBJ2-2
TGTGCCTATTTAGGACAGGGGGCGAAGTCCGGGGAGCTGTTTTTT
CAYLGQGAKSGELFF
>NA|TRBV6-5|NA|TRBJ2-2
TGTGCCAGCAGTTGGGGCCCCGGGGAGCTGTTTTTT
CASSWGPGELFF
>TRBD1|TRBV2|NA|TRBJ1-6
TGTGCCAGCAGGCGACAGGGAACCAATTCACCCCTCCACTTT
CASRRQGTNSPLHF
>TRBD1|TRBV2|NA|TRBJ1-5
TGTGCCAGCAGTGCCGGACAGGGGAGTCAGCCCCAGCATTTT
CASSAGQGSQPQHF
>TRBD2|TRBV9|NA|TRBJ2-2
TGTGCCAGCAACAAACGGCCTAGCGGGGTCGCCGGGGAGCTGTTTTTT
CASNKRPSGVAGELFF
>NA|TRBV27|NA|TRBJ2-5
TGTGCCAGCAGTTGGGGCCAGGGGGGGACCCAGTACTTC
CASSWGQGGTQYF
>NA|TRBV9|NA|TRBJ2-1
TGTGCCAGCAGCGACCAGAGGACAGCTCTCAGCTCCTACAATGAGCAGTTCTTC
CASSDQRTALSSYNEQFF
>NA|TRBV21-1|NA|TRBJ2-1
TGTGCCAGCAGCGAACCCGGGACTAGGTGCGGCGACAATGAGCAGTTCTTC
CASSEPGTRCGDNEQFF
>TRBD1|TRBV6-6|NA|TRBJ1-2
TGTGCCAGCAGGTCCCCGGGACAGGGAGGCGGCTACACCTTC
CASRSPGQGGGYTF
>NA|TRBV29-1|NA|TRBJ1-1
TGCAGCGTCGCCCAGGTAGGGGTGACTGAAGCTTTCTTT
CSVAQVGVTEAFF
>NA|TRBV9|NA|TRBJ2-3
TGTGCCAGCAGCGTAATCCCCGGGTCGGAGGCAGATACGCAGTATTTT
CASSVIPGSEADTQYF
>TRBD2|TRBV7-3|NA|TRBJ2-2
TGTGCCAGCAGCCTTACTAGCGGGGCGAACACCGGGGAGCTGTTTTTT
CASSLTSGANTGELFF
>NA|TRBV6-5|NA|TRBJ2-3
TGTGCCAGCAGTTATGCCACTACCACAGATACGCAGTATTTT
CASSYATTTDTQYF
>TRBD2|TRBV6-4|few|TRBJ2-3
TGTGCCAGCAGTGACTCACTAGCGGGGGCAGATACGCAGTATTTT
CASSDSLAGADTQYF
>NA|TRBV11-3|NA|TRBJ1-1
TGTGCCAGCAGCTTTGGAGGCTGGAACACTGAAGCTTTCTTT
CASSFGGWNTEAFF
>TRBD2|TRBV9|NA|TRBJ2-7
TGTGCCAGCAGCGAGCGGGGGGACTACGAGCAGTACTTC
CASSERGDYEQYF
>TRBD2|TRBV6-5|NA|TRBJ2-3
TGTGCCAGCAGGATAGCGGGGTACACAGATACGCAGTATTTT
CASRIAGYTDTQYF